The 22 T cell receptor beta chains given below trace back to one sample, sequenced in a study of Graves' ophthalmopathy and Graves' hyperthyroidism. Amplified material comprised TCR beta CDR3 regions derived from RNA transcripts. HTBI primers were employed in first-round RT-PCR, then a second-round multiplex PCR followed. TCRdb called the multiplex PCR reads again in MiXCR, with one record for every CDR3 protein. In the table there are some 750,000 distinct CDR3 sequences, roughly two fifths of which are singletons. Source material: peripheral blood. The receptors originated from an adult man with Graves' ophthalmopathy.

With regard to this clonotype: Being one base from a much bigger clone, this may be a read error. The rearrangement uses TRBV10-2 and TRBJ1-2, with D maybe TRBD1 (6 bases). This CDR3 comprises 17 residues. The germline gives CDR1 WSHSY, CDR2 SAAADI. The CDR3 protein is CAGRGLYGQAANYGYTF. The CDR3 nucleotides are TGCGCCGGCAGGGGCTTATATGGACAAGCTGCTAACTATGGCTACACCTTC.

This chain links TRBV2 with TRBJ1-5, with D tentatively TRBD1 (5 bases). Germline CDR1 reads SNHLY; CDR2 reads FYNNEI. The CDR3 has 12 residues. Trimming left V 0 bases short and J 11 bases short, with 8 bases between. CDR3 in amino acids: CASSEAGETQHF. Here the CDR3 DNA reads TGTGCCAGCAGTGAAGCAGGGGAGACCCAGCATTTT.

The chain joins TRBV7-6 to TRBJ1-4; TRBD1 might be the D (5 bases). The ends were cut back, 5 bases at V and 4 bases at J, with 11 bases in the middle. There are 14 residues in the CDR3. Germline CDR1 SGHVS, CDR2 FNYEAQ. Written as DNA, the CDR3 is TGTGCCAGCAGCCCCGGGGCCAATAATGAAAAACTGTTTTTT. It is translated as CASSPGANNEKLFF.

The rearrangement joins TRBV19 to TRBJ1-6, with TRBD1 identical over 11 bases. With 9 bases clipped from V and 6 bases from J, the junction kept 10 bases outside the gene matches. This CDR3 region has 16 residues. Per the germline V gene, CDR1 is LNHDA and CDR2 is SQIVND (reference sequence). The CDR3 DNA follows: TGTGCCAGCTGGAACGGGACAGGGGGAGGTAATTCACCCCTCCACTTT. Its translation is CASWNGTGGGNSPLHF.

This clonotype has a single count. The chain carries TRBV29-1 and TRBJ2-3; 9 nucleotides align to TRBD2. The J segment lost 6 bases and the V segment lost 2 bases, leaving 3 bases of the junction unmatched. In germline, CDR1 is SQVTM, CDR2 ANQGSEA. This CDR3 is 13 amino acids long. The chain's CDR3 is CSVESGLADTQYF. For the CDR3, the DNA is TGCAGCGTTGAATCAGGACTAGCGGATACGCAGTATTTT.

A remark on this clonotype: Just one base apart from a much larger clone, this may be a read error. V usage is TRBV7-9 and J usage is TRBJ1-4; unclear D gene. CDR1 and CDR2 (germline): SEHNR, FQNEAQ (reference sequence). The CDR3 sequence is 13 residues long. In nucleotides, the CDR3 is TGTGCCGGCAGCTTAGTGGGCAGCGAAAAACTGTTTTTT. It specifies CAGSLVGSEKLFF.

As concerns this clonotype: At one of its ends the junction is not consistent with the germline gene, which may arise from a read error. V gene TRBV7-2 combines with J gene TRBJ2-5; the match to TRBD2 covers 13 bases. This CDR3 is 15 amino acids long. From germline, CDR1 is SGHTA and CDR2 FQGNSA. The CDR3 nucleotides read TGCGCCAGCAGCCGAGGGACTAGCGGGATAGAGACCCAGTACTTC. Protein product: CASSRGTSGIETQYF. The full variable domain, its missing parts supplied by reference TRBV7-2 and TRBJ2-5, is GAGVSQSPSNKVTEKGKDVELRCDPISGHTALYWYRQSLGQGLEFLIYFQGNSAPDKSGLPSDRFSAERTGGSVSTLTIQRTQQEDSAVYLCASSRGTSGIETQYFGPGTRLLVL.

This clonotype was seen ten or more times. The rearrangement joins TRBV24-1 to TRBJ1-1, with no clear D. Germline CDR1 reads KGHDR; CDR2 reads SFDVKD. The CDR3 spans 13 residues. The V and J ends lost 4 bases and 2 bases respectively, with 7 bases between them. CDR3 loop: CATSDPRNTEAFF. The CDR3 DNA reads TGTGCCACCAGTGACCCGCGCAACACTGAAGCTTTCTTT.

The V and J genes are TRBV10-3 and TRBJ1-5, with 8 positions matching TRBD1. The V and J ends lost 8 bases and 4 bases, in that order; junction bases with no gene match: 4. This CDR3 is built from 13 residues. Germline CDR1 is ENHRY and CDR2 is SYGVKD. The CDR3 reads CAIRQGANQPQHF. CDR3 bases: TGTGCCATCCGGCAGGGGGCGAATCAGCCCCAGCATTTT.

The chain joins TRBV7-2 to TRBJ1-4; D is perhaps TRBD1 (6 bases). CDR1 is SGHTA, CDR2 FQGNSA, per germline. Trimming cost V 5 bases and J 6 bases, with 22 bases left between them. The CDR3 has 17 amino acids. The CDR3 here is CASSPRKLWGADEKLFF. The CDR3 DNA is TGTGCCAGCAGCCCCAGAAAGCTCTGGGGGGCGGATGAAAAACTGTTTTTT.

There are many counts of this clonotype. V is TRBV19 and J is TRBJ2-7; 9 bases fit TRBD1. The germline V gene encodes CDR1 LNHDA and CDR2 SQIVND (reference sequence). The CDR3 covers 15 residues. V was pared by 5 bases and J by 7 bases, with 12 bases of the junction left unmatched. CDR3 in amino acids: CASSSTGTGPSEQYF. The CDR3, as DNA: TGTGCCAGTAGTTCAACCGGGACAGGGCCGAGTGAGCAGTACTTC.

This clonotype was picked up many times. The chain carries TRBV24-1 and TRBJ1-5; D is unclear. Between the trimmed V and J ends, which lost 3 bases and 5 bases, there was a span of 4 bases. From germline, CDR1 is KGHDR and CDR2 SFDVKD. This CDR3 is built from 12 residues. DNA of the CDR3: TGTGCCACCAGTGATCGGTATCAGCCCCAGCATTTT. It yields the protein CATSDRYQPQHF.

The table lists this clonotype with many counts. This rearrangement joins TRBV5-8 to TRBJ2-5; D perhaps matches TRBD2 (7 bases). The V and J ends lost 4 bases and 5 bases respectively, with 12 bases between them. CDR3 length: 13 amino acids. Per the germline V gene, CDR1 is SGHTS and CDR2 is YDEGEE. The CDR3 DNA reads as TGTGCCAGCAGCGGGGGGGCCGAGGAGACCCAGTACTTC. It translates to CASSGGAEETQYF.

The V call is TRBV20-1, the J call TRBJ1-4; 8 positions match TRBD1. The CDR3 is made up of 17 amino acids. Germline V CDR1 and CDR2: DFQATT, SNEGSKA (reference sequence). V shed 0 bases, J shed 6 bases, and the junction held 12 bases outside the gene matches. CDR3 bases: TGCAGTGCTAGAGAGGCAGGGGGCGCGTTATGGGATGAAAAACTGTTTTTT. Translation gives CSAREAGGALWDEKLFF.

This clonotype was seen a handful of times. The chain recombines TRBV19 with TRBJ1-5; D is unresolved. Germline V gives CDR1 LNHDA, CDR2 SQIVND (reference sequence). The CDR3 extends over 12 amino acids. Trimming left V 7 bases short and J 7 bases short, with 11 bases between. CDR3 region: CASTDGIQPQHF. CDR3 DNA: TGTGCCAGTACGGACGGAATCCAGCCCCAGCATTTT.

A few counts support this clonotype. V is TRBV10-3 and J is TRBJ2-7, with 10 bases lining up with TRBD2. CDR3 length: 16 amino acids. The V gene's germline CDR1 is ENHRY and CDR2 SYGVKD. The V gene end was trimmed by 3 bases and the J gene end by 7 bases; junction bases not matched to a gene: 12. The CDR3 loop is CAISESRGLAIGEQYF. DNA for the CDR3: TGTGCCATCAGTGAATCAAGGGGACTAGCGATAGGAGAGCAGTACTTC.

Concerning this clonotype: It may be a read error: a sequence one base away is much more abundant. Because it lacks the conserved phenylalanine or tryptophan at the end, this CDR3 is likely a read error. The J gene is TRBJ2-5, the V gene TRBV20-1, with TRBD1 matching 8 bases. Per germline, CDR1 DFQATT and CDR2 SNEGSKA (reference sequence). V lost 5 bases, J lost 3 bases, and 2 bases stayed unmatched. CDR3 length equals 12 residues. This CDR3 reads CSAVDREETQYC. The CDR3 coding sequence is TGCAGTGCTGTGGACAGGGAAGAGACCCAGTACTGC.

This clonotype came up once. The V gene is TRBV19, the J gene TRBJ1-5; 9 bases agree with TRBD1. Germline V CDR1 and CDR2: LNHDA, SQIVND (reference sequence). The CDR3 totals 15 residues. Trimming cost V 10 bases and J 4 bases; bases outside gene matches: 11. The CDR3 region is CATEGTGMSNQPQHF. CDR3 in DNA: TGTGCCACCGAGGGGACAGGGATGTCGAATCAGCCCCAGCATTTT.

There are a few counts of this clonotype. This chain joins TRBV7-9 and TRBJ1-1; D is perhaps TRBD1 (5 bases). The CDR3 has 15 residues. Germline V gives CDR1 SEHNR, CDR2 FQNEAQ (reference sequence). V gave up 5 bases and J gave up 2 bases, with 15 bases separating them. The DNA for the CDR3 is TGTGCCAGCAGCGGCCCGATGGGGGAAAACACTGAAGCTTTCTTT. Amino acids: CASSGPMGENTEAFF. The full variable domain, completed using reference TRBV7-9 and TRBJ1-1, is DTGVSQNPRHKITKRGQNVTFRCDPISEHNRLYWYRQTLGQGPEFLTYFQNEAQLEKSRLLSDRFSAERPKGSFSTLEIQRTEQGDSAMYLCASSGPMGENTEAFFGQGTRLTVV.

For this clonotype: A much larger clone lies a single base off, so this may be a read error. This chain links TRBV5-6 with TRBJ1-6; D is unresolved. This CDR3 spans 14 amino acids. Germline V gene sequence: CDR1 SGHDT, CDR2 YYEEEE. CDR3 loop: CAGSLTGSGSPLHF. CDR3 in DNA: TGTGCCGGCAGCTTGACGGGAAGCGGTTCACCCCTCCACTTT.

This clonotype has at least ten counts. As DNA, the CDR3 is TGCAGTGCTAGCTATAGACAGGGAGGCCGAGCTTTCTTT. The encoded protein is CSASYRQGGRAFF. The V and J genes are TRBV20-1 and TRBJ1-1; 7 bases align to TRBD1. V was pared by 3 bases and J by 10 bases, with 11 bases of the junction left unmatched. This CDR3 is built from 13 residues. Germline V lookup: CDR1 DFQATT, CDR2 SNEGSKA (reference sequence).

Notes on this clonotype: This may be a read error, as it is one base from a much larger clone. The CDR3 coding sequence is TGCAGCGTTGAAGAGGACACCGGGGAGCTGTTTTTT. Translation gives CSVEEDTGELFF. This rearrangement joins TRBV29-1 to TRBJ2-2, with unresolved D. The ends were cut back, 0 bases at V and 3 bases at J, with 2 bases in the middle. This CDR3 region has 12 residues. The germline CDR1 and CDR2 sequences are SQVTM and ANQGSEA.